This TCR beta chain was captured in a study of shared clonotypes between healthy human individuals. Only in-frame clones appear in the TCRdb table, and some are missing; sequencing was by immunoSEQ multiplex PCR. There are millions of clones in the sample; around nine tenths occur only once, and roughly 0.13% lies in the top ten. Comments on this clone: The antigen remains unidentified.

Trimming pared 1 base from V and 4 bases from J, leaving 13 bases between. The CDR3 length is 15 residues. Germline V gene sequence: CDR1 GTSNPN, CDR2 SVGIG (reference sequence). General study findings and limits: Non-shared clonotypes showed lower generation probabilities than clonotypes common to all four donors.

The sequencing sample was made of naive CD4+ T cells sorted from blood. The sample's subset: CD45RA+ positively selected. The V and J genes are TRBV30 and TRBJ2-2; the D gene is possibly TRBD2 (6 bases). This TCR was sampled from a man aged 18 to 30 in good health. CDR3 residues: CAWSGRETITGELFF. The CDR3 coding sequence is TGTGCCTGGAGTGGCCGGGAGACTATCACCGGGGAGCTGTTTTTT.